This TCR beta chain was identified in a study of T-cell reconstitution after alpha-beta-depleted transplantation in children. This clonotype occurred a few times. Construction of the TCRbeta library involved unique molecular identifiers. From the PCR reads, TCRdb called clonotypes with MiXCR, one entry per CDR3 protein. The data show 17,000 or so distinct CDR3 sequences, with around 12% seen just once and around two thirds held by the top ten. This receptor was taken from a boy under two years old who had a stem cell transplant for Wiskott-Aldrich syndrome, so the T cells may come from the graft donor. The sample in question was PBMCs, mostly from graft donor cells, obtained 180 days after TCRalphabeta/CD19-depleted stem cell transplant.

The DNA of the CDR3 is TGTGCCAGCAGTATTCCGGGACTAGCGTATCTCGATGAGCAGTTCTTC. This codes for CASSIPGLAYLDEQFF. V usage is TRBV28 and J usage is TRBJ2-1; 10 positions match TRBD2. Looked up from germline, CDR1 is MDHEN and CDR2 is SYDVKM. This CDR3 comprises 16 residues. The V segment lost 5 bases and the J segment 8 bases; nucleotides outside the gene matches: 12.